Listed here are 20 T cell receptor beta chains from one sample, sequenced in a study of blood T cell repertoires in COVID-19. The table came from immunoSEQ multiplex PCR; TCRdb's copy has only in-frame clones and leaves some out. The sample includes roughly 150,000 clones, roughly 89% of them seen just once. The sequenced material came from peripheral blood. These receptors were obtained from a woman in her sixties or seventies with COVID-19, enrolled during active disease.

This CDR3 reads CSASVAGAQGQETQYF. CDR3 sequence (DNA): TGCAGTGCTAGTGTAGCAGGGGCTCAGGGGCAAGAGACCCAGTACTTC. This chain uses TRBV20-1 with TRBJ2-5; possibly TRBD1 for D (6 bases). CDR1 and CDR2 (germline): DFQATT, SNEGSKA (reference sequence). V dropped 3 bases and J dropped 2 bases, with 19 bases sitting between them. The CDR3 covers 16 residues.

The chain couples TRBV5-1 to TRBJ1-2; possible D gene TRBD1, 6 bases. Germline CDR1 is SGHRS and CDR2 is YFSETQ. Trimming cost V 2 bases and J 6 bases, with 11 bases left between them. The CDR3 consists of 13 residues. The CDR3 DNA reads TGCGCCAGCAGCTTAAACACAGGGAATGGCTACACCTTC. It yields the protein CASSLNTGNGYTF.

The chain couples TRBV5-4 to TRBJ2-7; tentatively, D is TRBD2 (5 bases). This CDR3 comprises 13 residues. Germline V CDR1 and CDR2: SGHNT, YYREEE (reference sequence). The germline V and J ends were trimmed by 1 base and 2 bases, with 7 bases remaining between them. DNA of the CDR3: TGTGCCAGCAGCTTGCCCGGGACCTACGAGCAGTACTTC. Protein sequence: CASSLPGTYEQYF.

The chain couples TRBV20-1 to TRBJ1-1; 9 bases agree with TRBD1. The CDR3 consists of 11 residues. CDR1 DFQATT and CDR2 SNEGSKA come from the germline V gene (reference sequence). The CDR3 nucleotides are TGCACAGTACAGGGGGCGCGGGAAGCTTTCTTT. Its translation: CTVQGAREAFF.

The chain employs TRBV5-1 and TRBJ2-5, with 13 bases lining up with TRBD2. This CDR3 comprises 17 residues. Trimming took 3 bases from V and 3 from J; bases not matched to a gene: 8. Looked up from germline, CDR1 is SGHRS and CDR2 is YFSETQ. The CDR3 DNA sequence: TGCGCCAGCAGCTCGCTAACTAGCGGGGGGGCGGAAGAGACCCAGTACTTC. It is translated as CASSSLTSGGAEETQYF.

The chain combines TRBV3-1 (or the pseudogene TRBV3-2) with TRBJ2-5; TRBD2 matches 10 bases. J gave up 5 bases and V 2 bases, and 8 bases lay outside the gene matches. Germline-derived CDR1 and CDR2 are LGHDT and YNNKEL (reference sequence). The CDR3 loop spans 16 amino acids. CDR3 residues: CASSQRSGGPGETQYF. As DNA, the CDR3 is TGTGCCAGCAGCCAACGTAGCGGGGGGCCTGGGGAGACCCAGTACTTC.

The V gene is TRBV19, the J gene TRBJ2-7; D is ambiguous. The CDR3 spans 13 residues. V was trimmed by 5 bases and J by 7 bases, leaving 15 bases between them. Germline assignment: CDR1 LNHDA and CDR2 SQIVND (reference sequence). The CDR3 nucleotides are TGTGCCAGTAGTTCACCCCCGGGTAGGGAGCAGTACTTC. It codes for CASSSPPGREQYF.

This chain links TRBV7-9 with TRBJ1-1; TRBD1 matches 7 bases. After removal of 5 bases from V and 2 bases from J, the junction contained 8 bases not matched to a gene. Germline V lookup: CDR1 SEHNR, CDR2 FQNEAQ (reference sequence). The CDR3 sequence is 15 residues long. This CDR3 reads CASSQQGGTNTEAFF. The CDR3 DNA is TGTGCCAGCAGCCAACAAGGGGGCACCAACACTGAAGCTTTCTTT.

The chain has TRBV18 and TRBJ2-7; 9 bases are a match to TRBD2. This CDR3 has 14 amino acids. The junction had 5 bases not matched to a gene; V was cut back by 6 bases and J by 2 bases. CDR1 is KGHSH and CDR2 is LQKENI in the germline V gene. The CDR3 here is CASSGLAGTYEQYF. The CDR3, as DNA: TGTGCCAGCTCCGGGCTAGCGGGAACCTACGAGCAGTACTTC. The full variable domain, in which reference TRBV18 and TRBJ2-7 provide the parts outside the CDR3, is NAGVMQNPRHLVRRRGQEARLRCSPMKGHSHVYWYRQLPEEGLKFMVYLQKENIIDESGMPKERFSAEFPKEGPSILRIQQVVRGDSAAYFCASSGLAGTYEQYFGPGTRLTVT.

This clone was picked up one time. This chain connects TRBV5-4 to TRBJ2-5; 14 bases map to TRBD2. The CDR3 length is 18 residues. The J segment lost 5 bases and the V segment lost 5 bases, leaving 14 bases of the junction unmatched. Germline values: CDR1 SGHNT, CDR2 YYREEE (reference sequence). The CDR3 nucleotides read TGTGCCAGCAGTTCTCCTCGACTAGCGGGGGGGTCCCCGGAGACCCAGTACTTC. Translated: CASSSPRLAGGSPETQYF.

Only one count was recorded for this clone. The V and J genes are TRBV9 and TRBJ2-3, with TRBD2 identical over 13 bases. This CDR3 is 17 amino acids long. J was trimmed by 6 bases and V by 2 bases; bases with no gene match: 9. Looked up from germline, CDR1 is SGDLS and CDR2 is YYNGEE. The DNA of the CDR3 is TGTGCCAGCAGCGTTTCCAGGACTAGCGGGGGAAGGGATACGCAGTATTTT. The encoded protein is CASSVSRTSGGRDTQYF. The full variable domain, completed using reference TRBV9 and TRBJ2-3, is DSGVTQTPKHLITATGQRVTLRCSPRSGDLSVYWYQQSLDQGLQFLIQYYNGEERAKGNILERFSAQQFPDLHSELNLSSLELGDSALYFCASSVSRTSGGRDTQYFGPGTRLTVL.

The CDR3 DNA is TGTGCCAGCCGGTGGGCCGTGGTCACTGAAGCTTTCTTT. This sequence encodes CASRWAVVTEAFF. The chain has TRBV21-1 and TRBJ1-1; no check of the table's D call, TRBD1, against the DNA was made. TRBV21-1 is reported as a pseudogene. The CDR3 has 13 amino acids.

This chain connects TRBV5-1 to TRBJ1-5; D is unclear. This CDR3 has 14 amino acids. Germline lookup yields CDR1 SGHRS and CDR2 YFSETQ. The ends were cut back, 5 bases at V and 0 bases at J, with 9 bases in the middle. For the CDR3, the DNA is TGCGCCAGCAGTCGAGATTATAGCAATCAGCCCCAGCATTTT. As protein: CASSRDYSNQPQHF.

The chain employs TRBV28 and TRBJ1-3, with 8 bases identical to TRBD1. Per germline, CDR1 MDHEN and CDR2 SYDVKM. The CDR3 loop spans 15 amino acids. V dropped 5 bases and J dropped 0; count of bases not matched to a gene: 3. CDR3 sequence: CASSPGGISGNTIYF. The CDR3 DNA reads TGTGCCAGCAGTCCAGGGGGCATCTCTGGAAACACCATATATTTT.

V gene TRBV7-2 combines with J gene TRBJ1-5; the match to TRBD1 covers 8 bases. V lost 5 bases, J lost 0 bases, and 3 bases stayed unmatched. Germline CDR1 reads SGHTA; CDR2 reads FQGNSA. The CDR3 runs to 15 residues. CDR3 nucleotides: TGTGCCAGCAGCCAGGGGGCAGTTAGCAATCAGCCCCAGCATTTT. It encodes CASSQGAVSNQPQHF.

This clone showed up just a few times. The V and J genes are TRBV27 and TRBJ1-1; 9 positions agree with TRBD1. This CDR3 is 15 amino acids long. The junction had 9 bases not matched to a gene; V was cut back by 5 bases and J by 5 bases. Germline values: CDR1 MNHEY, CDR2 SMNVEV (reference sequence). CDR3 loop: CASSVTGGALTEAFF. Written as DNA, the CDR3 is TGTGCCAGCAGTGTAACAGGGGGCGCGTTAACTGAAGCTTTCTTT.

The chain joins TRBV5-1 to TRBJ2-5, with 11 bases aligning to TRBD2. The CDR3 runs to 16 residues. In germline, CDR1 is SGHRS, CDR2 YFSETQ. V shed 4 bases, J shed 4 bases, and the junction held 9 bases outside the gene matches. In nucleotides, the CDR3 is TGCGCCAGCAGCCTTTGGACTAGCGGGTCTTCAGAGACCCAGTACTTC. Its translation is CASSLWTSGSSETQYF.

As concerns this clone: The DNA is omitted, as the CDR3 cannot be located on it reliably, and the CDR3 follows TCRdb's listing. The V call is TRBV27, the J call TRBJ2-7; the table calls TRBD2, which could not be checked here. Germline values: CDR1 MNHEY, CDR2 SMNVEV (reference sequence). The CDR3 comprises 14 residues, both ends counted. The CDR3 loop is CASSTSGLPYEQYF.

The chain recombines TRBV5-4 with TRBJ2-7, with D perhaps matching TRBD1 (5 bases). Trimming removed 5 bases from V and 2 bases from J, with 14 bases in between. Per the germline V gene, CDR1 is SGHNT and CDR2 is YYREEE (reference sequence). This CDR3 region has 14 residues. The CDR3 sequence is CASSRQGETYEQYF. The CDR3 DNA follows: TGTGCCAGCAGTCGACAAGGGGAAACCTACGAGCAGTACTTC.

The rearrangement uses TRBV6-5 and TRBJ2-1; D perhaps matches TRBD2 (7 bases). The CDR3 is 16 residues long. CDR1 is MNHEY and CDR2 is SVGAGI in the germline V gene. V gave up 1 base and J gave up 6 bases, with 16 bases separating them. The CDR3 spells CASSYLAAGGPNEQFF. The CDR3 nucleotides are TGTGCCAGCAGTTACTTAGCTGCCGGGGGGCCCAATGAGCAGTTCTTC.